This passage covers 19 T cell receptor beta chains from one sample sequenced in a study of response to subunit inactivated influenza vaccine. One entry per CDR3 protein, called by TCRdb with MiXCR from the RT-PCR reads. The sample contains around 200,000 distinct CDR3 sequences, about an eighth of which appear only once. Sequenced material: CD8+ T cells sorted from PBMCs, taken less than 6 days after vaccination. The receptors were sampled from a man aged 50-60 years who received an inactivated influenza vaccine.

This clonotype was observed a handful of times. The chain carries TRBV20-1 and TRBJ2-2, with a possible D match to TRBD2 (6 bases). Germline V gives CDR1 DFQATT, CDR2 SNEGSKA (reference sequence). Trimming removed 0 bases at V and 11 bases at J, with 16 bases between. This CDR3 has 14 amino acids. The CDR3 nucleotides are TGCAGTGCTAGAGATCTTTATGGCGGGAATGAGCTGTTTTTT. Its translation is CSARDLYGGNELFF.

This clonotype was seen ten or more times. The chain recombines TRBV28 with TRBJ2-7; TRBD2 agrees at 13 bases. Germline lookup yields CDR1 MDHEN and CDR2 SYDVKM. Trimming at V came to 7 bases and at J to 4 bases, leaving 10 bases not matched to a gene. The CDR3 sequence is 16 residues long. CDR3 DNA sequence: TGTGCCAGCACGTCGCCCCGGACTAGCGGGAGTTACGAGCAGTACTTC. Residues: CASTSPRTSGSYEQYF.

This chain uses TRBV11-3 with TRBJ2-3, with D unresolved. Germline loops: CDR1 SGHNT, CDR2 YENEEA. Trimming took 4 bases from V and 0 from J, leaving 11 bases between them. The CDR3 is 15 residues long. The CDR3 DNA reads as TGTGCCAGCAGCTCAGGCGAGTTCAGCACAGATACGCAGTATTTT. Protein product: CASSSGEFSTDTQYF.

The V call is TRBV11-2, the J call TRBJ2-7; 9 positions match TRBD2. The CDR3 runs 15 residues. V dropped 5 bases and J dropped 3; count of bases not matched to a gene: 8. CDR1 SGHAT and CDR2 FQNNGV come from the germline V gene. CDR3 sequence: CASSDRAGGHYEQYF. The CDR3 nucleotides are TGTGCCAGCAGCGATCGAGCGGGGGGCCACTACGAGCAGTACTTC.

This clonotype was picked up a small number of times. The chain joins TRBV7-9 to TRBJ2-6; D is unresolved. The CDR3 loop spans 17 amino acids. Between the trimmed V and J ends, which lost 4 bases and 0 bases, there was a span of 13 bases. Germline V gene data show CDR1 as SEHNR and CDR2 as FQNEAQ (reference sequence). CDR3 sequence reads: CASSSTDGFSGANVLTF. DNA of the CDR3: TGTGCCAGCAGCTCGACGGACGGTTTCTCTGGGGCCAACGTCCTGACTTTC.

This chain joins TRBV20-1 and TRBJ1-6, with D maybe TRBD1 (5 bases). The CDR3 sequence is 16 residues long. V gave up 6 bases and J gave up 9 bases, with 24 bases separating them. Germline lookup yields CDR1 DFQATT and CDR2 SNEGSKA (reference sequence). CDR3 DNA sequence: TGCAGTGCAACGGGCCGGGAGGCAGGGAGCGGTTCACCCCTCCACTTT. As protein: CSATGREAGSGSPLHF.

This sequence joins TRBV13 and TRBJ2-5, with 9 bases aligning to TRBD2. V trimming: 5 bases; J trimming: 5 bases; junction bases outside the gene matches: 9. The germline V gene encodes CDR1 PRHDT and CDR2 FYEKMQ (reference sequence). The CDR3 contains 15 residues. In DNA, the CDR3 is TGTGCCAGCAGCACCGGGACTAGCCGGTCGGAGACCCAGTACTTC. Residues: CASSTGTSRSETQYF.

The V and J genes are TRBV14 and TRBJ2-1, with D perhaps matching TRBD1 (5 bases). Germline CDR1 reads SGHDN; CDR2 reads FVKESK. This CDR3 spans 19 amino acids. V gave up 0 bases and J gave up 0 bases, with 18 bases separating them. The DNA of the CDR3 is TGTGCCAGCAGCCAAGATGCGAATGTTGACAGAGTCTCCTACAATGAGCAGTTCTTC. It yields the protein CASSQDANVDRVSYNEQFF.

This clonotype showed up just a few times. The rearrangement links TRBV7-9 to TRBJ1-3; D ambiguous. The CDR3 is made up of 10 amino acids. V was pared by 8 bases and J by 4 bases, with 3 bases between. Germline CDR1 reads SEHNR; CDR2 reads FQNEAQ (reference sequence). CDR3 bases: TGTGCCAGCTGGGGAAACACCATATATTTT. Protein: CASWGNTIYF.

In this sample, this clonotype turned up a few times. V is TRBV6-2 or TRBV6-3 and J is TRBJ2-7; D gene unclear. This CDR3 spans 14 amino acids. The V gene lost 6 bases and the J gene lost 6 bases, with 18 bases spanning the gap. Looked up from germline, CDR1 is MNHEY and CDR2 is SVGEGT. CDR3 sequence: CASRSVLDTREQYF. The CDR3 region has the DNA TGTGCCAGCAGATCCGTTCTAGATACACGCGAGCAGTACTTC.

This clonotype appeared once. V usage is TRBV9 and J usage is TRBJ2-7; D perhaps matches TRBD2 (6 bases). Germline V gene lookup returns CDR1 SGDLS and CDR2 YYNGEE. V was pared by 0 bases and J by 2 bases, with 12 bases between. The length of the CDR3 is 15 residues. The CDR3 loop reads CASSVAAGSAYEQYF. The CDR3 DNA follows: TGTGCCAGCAGCGTAGCGGCGGGGTCGGCCTACGAGCAGTACTTC.

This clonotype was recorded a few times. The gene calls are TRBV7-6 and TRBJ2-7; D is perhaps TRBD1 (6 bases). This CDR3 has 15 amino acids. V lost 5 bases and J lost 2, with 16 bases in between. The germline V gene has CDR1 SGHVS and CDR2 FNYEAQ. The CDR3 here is CASSPRRDTPYEQYF. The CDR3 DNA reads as TGTGCCAGCAGCCCTCGCCGGGACACGCCCTACGAGCAGTACTTC.

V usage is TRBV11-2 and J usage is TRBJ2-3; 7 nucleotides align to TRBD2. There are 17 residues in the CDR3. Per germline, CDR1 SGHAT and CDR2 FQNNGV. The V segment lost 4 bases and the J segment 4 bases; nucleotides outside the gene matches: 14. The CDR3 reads CASSSLPMGGVADTQYF. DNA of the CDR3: TGTGCCAGCAGCTCACTGCCCATGGGGGGGGTTGCAGATACGCAGTATTTT.

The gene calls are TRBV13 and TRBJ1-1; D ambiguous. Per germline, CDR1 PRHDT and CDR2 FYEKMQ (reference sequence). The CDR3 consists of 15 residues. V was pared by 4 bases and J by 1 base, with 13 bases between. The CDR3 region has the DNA TGTGCCAGCAGCTCCCCCCCGGGCCAGAACACTGAAGCTTTCTTT. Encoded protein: CASSSPPGQNTEAFF. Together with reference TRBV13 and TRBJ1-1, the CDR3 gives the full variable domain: AAGVIQSPRHLIKEKRETATLKCYPIPRHDTVYWYQQGPGQDPQFLISFYEKMQSDKGSIPDRFSAQQFSDYHSELNMSSLELGDSALYFCASSSPPGQNTEAFFGQGTRLTVV.

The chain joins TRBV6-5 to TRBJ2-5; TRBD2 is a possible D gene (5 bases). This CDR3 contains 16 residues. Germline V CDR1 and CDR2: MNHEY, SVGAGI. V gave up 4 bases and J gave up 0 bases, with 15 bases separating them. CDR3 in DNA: TGTGCCAGCAGTTCCACCCCGGACGGGGACCAAGAGACCCAGTACTTC. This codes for CASSSTPDGDQETQYF.

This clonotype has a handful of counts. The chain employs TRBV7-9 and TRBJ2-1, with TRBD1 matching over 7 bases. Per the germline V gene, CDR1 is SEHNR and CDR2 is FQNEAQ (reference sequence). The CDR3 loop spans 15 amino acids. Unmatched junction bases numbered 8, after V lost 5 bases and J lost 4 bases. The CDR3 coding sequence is TGTGCCAGCAGCGCAGGGGGTTTTAATTACAATGAGCAGTTCTTC. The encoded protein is CASSAGGFNYNEQFF.

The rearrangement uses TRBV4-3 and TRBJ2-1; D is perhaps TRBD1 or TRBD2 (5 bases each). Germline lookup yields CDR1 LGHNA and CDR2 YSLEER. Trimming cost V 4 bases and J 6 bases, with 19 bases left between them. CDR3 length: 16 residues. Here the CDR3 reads CASSLGIGAYGNEQFF. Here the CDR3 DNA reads TGCGCCAGCAGCCTCGGGATCGGGGCATACGGCAATGAGCAGTTCTTC.

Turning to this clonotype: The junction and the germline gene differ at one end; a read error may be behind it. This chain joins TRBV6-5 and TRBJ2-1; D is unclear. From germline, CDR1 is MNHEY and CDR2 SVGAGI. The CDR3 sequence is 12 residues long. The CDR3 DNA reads TGTGCCAGCAGCGACGGCTACAAGGAGCAGTTCTTC. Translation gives CASSDGYKEQFF.

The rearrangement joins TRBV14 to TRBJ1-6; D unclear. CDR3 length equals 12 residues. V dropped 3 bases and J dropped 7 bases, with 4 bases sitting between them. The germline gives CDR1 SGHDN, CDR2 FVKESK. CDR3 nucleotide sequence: TGTGCCAGCAGCCACGAGAATTCACCCCTCCACTTT. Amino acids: CASSHENSPLHF.